This T cell receptor (beta chain) was captured in a study of graft-versus-host responses after intestinal transplantation. As concerns this clone: Its antigen remains unknown.

This CDR3 has 14 amino acids. V was trimmed by 0 bases and J by 4 bases, leaving 11 bases between them. Germline assignment: CDR1 SGHRS and CDR2 YFSETQ. Some clones are missing from TCRdb's copy, which holds only in-frame ones; the method was immunoSEQ multiplex PCR. The top ten hold about 1.3% of the sample, which has 70,000 to 80,000 clones, about 92% seen once. The chain employs TRBV5-1 and TRBJ2-7; D perhaps matches TRBD1 (5 bases). This sample comprised unstimulated CD8+ T cells sorted from spleen or lymph node cells, obtained before intestinal transplant. The clonotype was recovered from a human donor who received an intestinal transplant. The CDR3 region is CASSLGQGKYEQYF. The CDR3 coding sequence is TGCGCCAGCAGCTTGGGGCAGGGCAAATACGAGCAGTACTTC. Combining the CDR3 with reference TRBV5-1 and TRBJ2-7 gives the whole variable domain KAGVTQTPRYLIKTRGQQVTLSCSPISGHRSVSWYQQTPGQGLQFLFEYFSETQRNKGNFPGRFSGRQFSNSRSEMNVSTLELGDSALYLCASSLGQGKYEQYFGPGTRLTVT.